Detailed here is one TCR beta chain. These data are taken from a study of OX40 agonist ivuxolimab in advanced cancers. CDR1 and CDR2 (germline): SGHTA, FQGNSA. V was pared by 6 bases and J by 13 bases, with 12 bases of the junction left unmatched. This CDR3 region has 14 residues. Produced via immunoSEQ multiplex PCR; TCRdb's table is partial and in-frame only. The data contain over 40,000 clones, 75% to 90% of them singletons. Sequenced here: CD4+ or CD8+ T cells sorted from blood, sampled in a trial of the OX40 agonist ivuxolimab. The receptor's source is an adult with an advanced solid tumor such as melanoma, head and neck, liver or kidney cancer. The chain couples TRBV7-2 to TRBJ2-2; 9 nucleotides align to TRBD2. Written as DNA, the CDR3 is TGTGCCAGCAGATCCGGTGCTAGCGGGGTTAGGCTGTTTTTT. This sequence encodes CASRSGASGVRLFF.